Following are 2 T cell receptor beta chains from one sample sequenced in a study of blood T cell repertoires in COVID-19 (dated by TCRdb to about 2020). Libraries came from the immunoSEQ multiplex PCR assay. Here the immuneACCESS table is served through TCRdb, limited to in-frame sequences with V and J called. Missing clones are a known gap in these copies; in checked studies unresolved V genes cover under half, and the rest lacks a known reason. The sample contains 270,000 or so clones, approximately 88% of them found a single time. The top ten clonotypes cover roughly 1.5% of the sample. The sample was peripheral blood. Receptors were obtained from a human donor with COVID-19, enrolled during active disease. The donor label of this sample is uncertain.

This clone came up once. The rearrangement links TRBV30 to TRBJ1-4; D is unresolved. Germline V CDR1 and CDR2: GTSNPN, SVGIG (reference sequence). V was cut by 0 bases and J by 13 bases, with 9 bases left in between. There are 11 residues in the CDR3. This chain's CDR3 is CAWSVPGRLFF. CDR3 DNA sequence: TGTGCCTGGAGTGTCCCGGGAAGACTGTTTTTT.

The chain uses TRBV5-4 and TRBJ1-4; D might be TRBD1 (6 bases). This CDR3 comprises 16 residues. The V end lost 2 bases, the J end lost 5 bases, and 16 bases lay between the germline ends. CDR1 is SGHNT, CDR2 YYREEE, per germline (reference sequence). The DNA of the CDR3 is TGTGCCAGCAGCTTCCTAATGGGGGGGCACAATGAAAAACTGTTTTTT. Residues: CASSFLMGGHNEKLFF.